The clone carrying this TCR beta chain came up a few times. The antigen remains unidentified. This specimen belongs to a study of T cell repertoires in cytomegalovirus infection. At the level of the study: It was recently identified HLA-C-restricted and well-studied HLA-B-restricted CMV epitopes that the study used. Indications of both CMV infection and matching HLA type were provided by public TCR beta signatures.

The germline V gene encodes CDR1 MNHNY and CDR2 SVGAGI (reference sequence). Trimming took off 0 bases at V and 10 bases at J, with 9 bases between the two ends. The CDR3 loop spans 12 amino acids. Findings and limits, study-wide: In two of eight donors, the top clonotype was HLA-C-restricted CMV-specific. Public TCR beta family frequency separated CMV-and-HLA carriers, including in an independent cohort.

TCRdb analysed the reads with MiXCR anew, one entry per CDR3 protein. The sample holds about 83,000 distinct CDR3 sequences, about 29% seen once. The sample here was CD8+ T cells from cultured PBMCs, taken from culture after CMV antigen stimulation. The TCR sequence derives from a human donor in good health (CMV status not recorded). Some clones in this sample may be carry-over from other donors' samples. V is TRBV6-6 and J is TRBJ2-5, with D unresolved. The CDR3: CASSYSIGNQYF. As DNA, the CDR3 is TGTGCCAGCAGTTACTCGATTGGCAACCAGTACTTC.